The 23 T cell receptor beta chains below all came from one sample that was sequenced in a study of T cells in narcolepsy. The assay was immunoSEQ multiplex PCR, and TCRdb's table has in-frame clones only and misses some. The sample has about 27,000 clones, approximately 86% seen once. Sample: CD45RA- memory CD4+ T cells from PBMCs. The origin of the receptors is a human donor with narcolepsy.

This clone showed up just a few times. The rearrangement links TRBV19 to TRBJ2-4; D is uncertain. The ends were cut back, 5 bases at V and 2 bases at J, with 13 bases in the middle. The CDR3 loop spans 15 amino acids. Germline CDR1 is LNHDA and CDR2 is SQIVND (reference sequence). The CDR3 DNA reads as TGTGCCAGTAGTCAAGGACCGCGACCCAAAAACATTCAGTACTTC. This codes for CASSQGPRPKNIQYF.

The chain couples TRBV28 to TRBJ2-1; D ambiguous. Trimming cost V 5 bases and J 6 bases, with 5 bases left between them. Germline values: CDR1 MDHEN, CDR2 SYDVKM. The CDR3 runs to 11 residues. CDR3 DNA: TGTGCCAGCAGTCTAACCAATGAGCAGTTCTTC. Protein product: CASSLTNEQFF.

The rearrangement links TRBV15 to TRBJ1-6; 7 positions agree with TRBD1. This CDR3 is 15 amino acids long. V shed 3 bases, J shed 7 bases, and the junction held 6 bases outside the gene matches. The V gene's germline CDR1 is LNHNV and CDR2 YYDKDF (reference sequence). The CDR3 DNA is TGTGCCACCAGCAGCCTACAGGGGCAGAATTCACCCCTCCACTTT. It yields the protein CATSSLQGQNSPLHF.

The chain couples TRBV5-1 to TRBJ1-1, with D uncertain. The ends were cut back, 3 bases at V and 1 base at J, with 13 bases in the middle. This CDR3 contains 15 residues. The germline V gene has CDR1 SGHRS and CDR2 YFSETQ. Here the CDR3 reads CASSSGPSGNTEAFF. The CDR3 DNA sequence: TGCGCCAGCAGCTCCGGCCCCTCTGGGAACACTGAAGCTTTCTTT.

The CDR3 region is CASSPMDGSNEKLFF. CDR3 nucleotide sequence: TGTGCCAGCTCACCTATGGACGGATCTAATGAAAAACTGTTTTTT. The chain is built from TRBV18 and TRBJ1-4; D remains ambiguous. With 3 bases removed from V and 3 bases from J, the gap between germline ends came to 11 bases. Germline V gene sequence: CDR1 KGHSH, CDR2 LQKENI. The CDR3 covers 15 residues. Based on the CDR3 plus reference TRBV18 and TRBJ1-4, the full variable domain is NAGVMQNPRHLVRRRGQEARLRCSPMKGHSHVYWYRQLPEEGLKFMVYLQKENIIDESGMPKERFSAEFPKEGPSILRIQQVVRGDSAAYFCASSPMDGSNEKLFFGSGTQLSVL.

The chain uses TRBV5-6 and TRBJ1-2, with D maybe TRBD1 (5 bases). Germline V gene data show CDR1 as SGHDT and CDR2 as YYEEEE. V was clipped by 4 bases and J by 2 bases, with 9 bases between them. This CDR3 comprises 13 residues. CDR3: CASSVDTNYGYTF. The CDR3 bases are TGTGCCAGCAGCGTGGACACAAACTATGGCTACACCTTC.

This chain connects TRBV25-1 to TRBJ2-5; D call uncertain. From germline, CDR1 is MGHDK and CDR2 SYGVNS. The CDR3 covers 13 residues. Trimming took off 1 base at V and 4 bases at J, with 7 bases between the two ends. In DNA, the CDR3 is TGTGCCAGCAGTGAATCGGACCGAGAGACCCAGTACTTC. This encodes CASSESDRETQYF.

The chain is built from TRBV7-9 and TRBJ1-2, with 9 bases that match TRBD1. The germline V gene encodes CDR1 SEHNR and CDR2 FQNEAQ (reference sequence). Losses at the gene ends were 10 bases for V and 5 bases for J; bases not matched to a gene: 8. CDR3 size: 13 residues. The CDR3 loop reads CATLQGAGYGYTF. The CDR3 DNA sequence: TGTGCCACCCTACAGGGGGCAGGTTATGGCTACACCTTC. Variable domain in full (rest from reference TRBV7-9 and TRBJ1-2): DTGVSQNPRHKITKRGQNVTFRCDPISEHNRLYWYRQTLGQGPEFLTYFQNEAQLEKSRLLSDRFSAERPKGSFSTLEIQRTEQGDSAMYLCATLQGAGYGYTFGSGTRLTVV.

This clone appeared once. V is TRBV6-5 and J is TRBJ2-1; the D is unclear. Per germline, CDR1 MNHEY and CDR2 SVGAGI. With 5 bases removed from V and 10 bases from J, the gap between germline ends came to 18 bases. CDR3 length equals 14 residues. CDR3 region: CASSEIEGYGEQFF. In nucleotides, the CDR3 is TGTGCCAGCAGTGAGATTGAAGGATACGGAGAGCAGTTCTTC.

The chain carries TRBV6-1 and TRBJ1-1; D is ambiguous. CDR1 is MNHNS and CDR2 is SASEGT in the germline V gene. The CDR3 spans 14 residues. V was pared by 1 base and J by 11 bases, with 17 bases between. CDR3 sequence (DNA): TGTGCCAGCAGTGAAGTCAAGGGCCTGGGGAGGGCTTTCTTT. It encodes CASSEVKGLGRAFF.

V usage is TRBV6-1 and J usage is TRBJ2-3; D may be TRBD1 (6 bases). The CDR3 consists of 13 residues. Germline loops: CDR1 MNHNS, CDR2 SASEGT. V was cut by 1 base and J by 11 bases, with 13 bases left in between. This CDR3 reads CASSEGQASRQYF. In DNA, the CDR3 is TGTGCCAGCAGTGAAGGACAGGCTAGCCGGCAGTATTTT.

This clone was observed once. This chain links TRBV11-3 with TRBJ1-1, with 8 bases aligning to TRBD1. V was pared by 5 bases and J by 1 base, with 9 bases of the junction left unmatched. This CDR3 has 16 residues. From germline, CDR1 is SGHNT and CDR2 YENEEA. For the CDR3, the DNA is TGTGCCAGCAGCGCCGGGACAGGTCTGGGGAACACTGAAGCTTTCTTT. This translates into CASSAGTGLGNTEAFF.

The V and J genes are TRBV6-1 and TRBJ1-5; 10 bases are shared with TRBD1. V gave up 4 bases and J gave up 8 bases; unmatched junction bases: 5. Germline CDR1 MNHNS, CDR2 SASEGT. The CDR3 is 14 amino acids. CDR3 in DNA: TGTGCCAGCAGTGGACAGGGGGCCATAAAGCCCCAGCATTTT. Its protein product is CASSGQGAIKPQHF.

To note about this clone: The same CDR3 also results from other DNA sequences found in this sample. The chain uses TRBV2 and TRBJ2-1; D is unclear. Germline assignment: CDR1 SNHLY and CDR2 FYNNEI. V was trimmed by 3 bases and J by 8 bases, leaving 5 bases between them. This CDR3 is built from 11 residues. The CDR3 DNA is TGTGCCAGCAGTGAGCGCGATGAGCAGTTCTTC. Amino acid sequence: CASSERDEQFF.

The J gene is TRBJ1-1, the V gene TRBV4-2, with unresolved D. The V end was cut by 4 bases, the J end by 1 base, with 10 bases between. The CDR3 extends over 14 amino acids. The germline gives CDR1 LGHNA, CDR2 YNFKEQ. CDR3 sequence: CASSLLLGNTEAFF. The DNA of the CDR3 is TGTGCCAGCAGCCTTCTCCTTGGGAACACTGAAGCTTTCTTT.

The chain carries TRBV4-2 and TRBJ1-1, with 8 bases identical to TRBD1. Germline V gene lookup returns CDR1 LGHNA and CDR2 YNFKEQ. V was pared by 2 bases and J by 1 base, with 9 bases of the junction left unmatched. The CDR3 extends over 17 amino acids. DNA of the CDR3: TGTGCCAGCAGCCAATCCTTTACAACAGGGGGGAACACTGAAGCTTTCTTT. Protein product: CASSQSFTTGGNTEAFF.

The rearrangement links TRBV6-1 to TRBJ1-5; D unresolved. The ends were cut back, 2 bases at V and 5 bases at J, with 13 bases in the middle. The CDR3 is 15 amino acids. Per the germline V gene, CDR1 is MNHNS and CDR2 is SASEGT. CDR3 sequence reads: CASSERGQSYQPQHF. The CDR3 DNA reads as TGTGCCAGCAGTGAAAGAGGGCAGTCCTATCAGCCCCAGCATTTT.

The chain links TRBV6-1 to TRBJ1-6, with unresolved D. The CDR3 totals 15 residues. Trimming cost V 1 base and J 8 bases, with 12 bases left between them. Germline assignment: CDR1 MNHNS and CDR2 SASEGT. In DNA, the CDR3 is TGTGCCAGCAGTGAAGGGGTAGTCCGGGATTCACCCCTCCACTTT. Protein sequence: CASSEGVVRDSPLHF.

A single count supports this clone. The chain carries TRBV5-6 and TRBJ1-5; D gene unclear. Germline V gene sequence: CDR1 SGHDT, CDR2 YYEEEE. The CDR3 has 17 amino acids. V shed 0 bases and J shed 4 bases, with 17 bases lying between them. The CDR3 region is CASSLAVSGVSNQPQHF. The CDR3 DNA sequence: TGTGCCAGCAGCTTGGCCGTGTCAGGAGTTTCTAATCAGCCCCAGCATTTT.

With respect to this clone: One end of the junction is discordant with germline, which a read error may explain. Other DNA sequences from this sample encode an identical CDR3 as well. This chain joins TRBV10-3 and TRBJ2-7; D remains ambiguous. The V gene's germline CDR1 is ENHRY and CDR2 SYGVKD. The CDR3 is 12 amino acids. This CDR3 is CAISPLGTEQYF. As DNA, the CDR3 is TGTGCCATCAGTCCCCTGGGCACGGAGCAATACTTC.

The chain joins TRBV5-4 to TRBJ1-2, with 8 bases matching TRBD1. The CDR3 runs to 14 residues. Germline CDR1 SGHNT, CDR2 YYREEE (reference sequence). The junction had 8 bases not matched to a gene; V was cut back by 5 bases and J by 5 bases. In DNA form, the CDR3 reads TGTGCCAGCAGTCATGACAGGGGTCAATATGGCTACACCTTC. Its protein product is CASSHDRGQYGYTF.

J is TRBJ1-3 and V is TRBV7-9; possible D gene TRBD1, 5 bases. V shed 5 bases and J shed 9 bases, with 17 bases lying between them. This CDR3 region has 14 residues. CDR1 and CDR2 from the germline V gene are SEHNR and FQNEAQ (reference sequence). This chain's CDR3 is CASSVDISLGTIYF. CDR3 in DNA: TGTGCCAGCAGCGTGGACATCTCTCTCGGCACCATATATTTT.

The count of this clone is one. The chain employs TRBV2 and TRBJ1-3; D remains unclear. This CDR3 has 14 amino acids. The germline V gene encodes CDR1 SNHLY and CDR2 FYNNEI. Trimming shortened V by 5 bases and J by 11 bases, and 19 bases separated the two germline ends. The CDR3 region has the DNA TGTGCCAGCAGTAACTTCTTCCTGCAGAGCCCCATATATTTT. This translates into CASSNFFLQSPIYF. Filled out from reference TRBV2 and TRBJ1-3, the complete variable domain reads EPEVTQTPSHQVTQMGQEVILRCVPISNHLYFYWYRQILGQKVEFLVSFYNNEISEKSEIFDDQFSVERPDGSNFTLKIRSTKLEDSAMYFCASSNFFLQSPIYFGEGSWLTVV.